A single sample gave rise to the 15 T cell receptor beta chains below, sequenced in a study of blood T cell repertoires in COVID-19. Profiled with immunoSEQ multiplex PCR; TCRdb holds only in-frame clones, not every one. Counted here are about 160,000 clones, roughly 91% occurring once; the ten biggest clones make up over 3.5%. Sequenced input: peripheral blood. These receptors were collected from a woman between 50 and 59 years old with acute or convalescent COVID-19.

This chain uses TRBV28 with TRBJ2-5, with D perhaps matching TRBD1 (6 bases). Per germline, CDR1 MDHEN and CDR2 SYDVKM. V lost 6 bases to trimming and J lost 5 bases, with 16 bases between them. There are 14 residues in the CDR3. CDR3 bases: TGTGCCAGCAGCTCCAGGGGTAAGGGTGAGACCCAGTACTTC. Translated: CASSSRGKGETQYF.

This clone appeared once. The gene calls are TRBV7-9 and TRBJ1-1, with 7 bases fitting TRBD1. The CDR3 is 17 amino acids. CDR1 is SEHNR and CDR2 is FQNEAQ in the germline V gene (reference sequence). The V segment lost 5 bases and the J segment 4 bases; nucleotides outside the gene matches: 16. The DNA for the CDR3 is TGTGCCAGCAGCCCCCCCTTCCGGGACAGCCGAGCCACTGAAGCTTTCTTT. It encodes CASSPPFRDSRATEAFF.

The chain has TRBV5-6 and TRBJ1-6; TRBD1 is a possible D gene (6 bases). Germline-derived CDR1 and CDR2 are SGHDT and YYEEEE. V shed 3 bases and J shed 7 bases, with 8 bases lying between them. The CDR3 consists of 13 residues. As DNA, the CDR3 is TGTGCCAGCAGCTATACAGGGAATTCACCCCTCCACTTT. Encoded protein: CASSYTGNSPLHF.

The J gene is TRBJ2-1, the V gene TRBV11-2; 7 bases align to TRBD1. The CDR3 contains 13 residues. With 4 bases clipped from V and 6 bases from J, the junction kept 3 bases outside the gene matches. CDR1 is SGHAT, CDR2 FQNNGV, per germline. The CDR3 DNA reads TGTGCCAGCAGCTCAGACAGGGCCAATGAGCAGTTCTTC. Translation: CASSSDRANEQFF. The full variable domain, in which reference TRBV11-2 and TRBJ2-1 provide the parts outside the CDR3, is EAGVAQSPRYKIIEKRQSVAFWCNPISGHATLYWYQQILGQGPKLLIQFQNNGVVDDSQLPKDRFSAERLKGVDSTLKIQPAKLEDSAVYLCASSSDRANEQFFGPGTRLTVL.

The chain has TRBV12-3 or TRBV12-4 and TRBJ1-1; D perhaps matches TRBD1 (5 bases). With 3 bases removed from V and 1 base from J, the gap between germline ends came to 6 bases. There are 13 residues in the CDR3. CDR3 in amino acids: CASSFTGNTEAFF. The CDR3 nucleotides are TGTGCCAGCAGTTTTACAGGGAACACTGAAGCTTTCTTT.

The chain recombines TRBV7-9 with TRBJ2-2, with D possibly TRBD1 on 7 matching bases. The V end was cut by 5 bases, the J end by 3 bases, with 13 bases between. The length of the CDR3 is 15 residues. CDR1 SEHNR and CDR2 FQNEAQ come from the germline V gene (reference sequence). The CDR3 DNA reads as TGTGCCAGCAGCCCCAGGGGGGCCTACACCGGGGAGCTGTTTTTT. Translating gives CASSPRGAYTGELFF.

The chain couples TRBV7-9 to TRBJ2-3; D might be TRBD2 (5 bases). V was trimmed by 2 bases and J by 0 bases, leaving 15 bases between them. This CDR3 has 17 residues. Per germline, CDR1 SEHNR and CDR2 FQNEAQ (reference sequence). Here the CDR3 reads CASSLPALAASTDTQYF. In DNA, the CDR3 is TGTGCCAGCAGCTTACCCGCGCTAGCAGCTAGCACAGATACGCAGTATTTT.

V and J are TRBV7-2 and TRBJ1-1; D might be TRBD1 (5 bases). The V end was cut by 2 bases, the J end by 1 base, with 20 bases between. CDR3 size: 18 residues. The germline CDR1 and CDR2 sequences are SGHTA and FQGNSA. CDR3 sequence reads: CASSLSIEDIPQNTEAFF. The CDR3 nucleotides are TGTGCCAGCAGCTTATCGATTGAGGACATACCGCAGAACACTGAAGCTTTCTTT.

J is TRBJ1-6 and V is TRBV3-1 (or the pseudogene TRBV3-2), with 8 bases fitting TRBD1. The V and J ends lost 3 bases and 9 bases, in that order; junction bases with no gene match: 7. Germline V lookup: CDR1 LGHDT, CDR2 YNNKEL (reference sequence). The CDR3 extends over 15 amino acids. DNA of the CDR3: TGTGCCAGCAGCCACCTAGGACAGGGAAGTTCACCCCTCCACTTT. Protein: CASSHLGQGSSPLHF.

The CDR3 loop is CASSNRLSEQFF. The CDR3 nucleotides are TGTGCCAGTAGTAACCGACTTAGTGAGCAGTTCTTC. The chain combines TRBV19 with TRBJ2-1; the D is unclear. CDR3 size: 12 residues. Germline CDR1 is LNHDA and CDR2 is SQIVND (reference sequence). The V end was cut by 4 bases, the J end by 9 bases, with 10 bases between.

The chain joins TRBV29-1 to TRBJ2-1, with TRBD2 matching 9 bases. Losses at the gene ends were 5 bases for V and 8 bases for J; bases not matched to a gene: 7. This CDR3 is built from 13 residues. Germline assignment: CDR1 SQVTM and CDR2 ANQGSEA. CDR3 DNA sequence: TGCAGCGTTAGGGCTAGCGGGGTCCATGAGCAGTTCTTC. This encodes CSVRASGVHEQFF.

The chain is built from TRBV2 and TRBJ2-4; 11 bases fit TRBD1. Germline-derived CDR1 and CDR2 are SNHLY and FYNNEI. The CDR3 contains 16 residues. The V and J ends lost 3 bases and 4 bases, in that order; junction bases with no gene match: 5. CDR3 amino acids: CASSDRTGGWKNIQYF. For the CDR3, the DNA is TGTGCCAGCAGTGACAGGACAGGGGGCTGGAAAAACATTCAGTACTTC.

The sample holds one count of this clone. The chain is built from TRBV7-9 and TRBJ2-7, with 10 bases aligning to TRBD1. The V gene's germline CDR1 is SEHNR and CDR2 FQNEAQ (reference sequence). The CDR3 has 14 amino acids. The V gene end was trimmed by 3 bases and the J gene end by 5 bases; junction bases not matched to a gene: 4. Here the CDR3 reads CASSLDRGGHEQYF. The CDR3, as DNA: TGTGCCAGCAGCTTGGACAGGGGGGGCCACGAGCAGTACTTC.

The chain uses TRBV4-1 and TRBJ1-4; a weak D match, TRBD1 (5 bases). This CDR3 contains 15 residues. Germline lookup yields CDR1 MGHRA and CDR2 YSYEKL. Trimming pared 1 base from V and 6 bases from J, leaving 12 bases between. The CDR3: CASSQGGGFDEKLFF. Here the CDR3 DNA reads TGCGCCAGCAGCCAAGGGGGGGGGTTCGATGAAAAACTGTTTTTT.

V usage is TRBV30 and J usage is TRBJ1-2, with 8 bases identical to TRBD1. This CDR3 spans 11 amino acids. Germline V CDR1 and CDR2: GTSNPN, SVGIG (reference sequence). The junction had 0 bases not matched to a gene; V was cut back by 3 bases and J by 6 bases. CDR3 residues: CAWRTGDGYTF. The CDR3 nucleotides are TGTGCCTGGAGGACAGGGGATGGCTACACCTTC.